The T cell receptor beta chain described here comes from a study of T-cell reconstitution after alpha-beta-depleted transplantation in children. This clonotype was observed a handful of times. Its antigen is unidentified. General observations from the study: Diversity of TCRbeta at day 60 was high in some patients, arising from surviving recipient T cells and thymic progenitors. The origin of alpha-beta T cells about two months after transplant was reportedly several hundred expanded graft clones.

Germline V gene lookup returns CDR1 ENHRY and CDR2 SYGVKD. Trimming left V 8 bases short and J 2 bases short, with 9 bases between. The CDR3 length is 12 residues. Molecular barcoding with unique molecular identifiers was used for the TCRbeta library. TCRdb passed the PCR reads through MiXCR, listing each CDR3 protein once. Among hundreds of thousands of distinct CDR3 sequences, approximately 17% were seen once, and the ten largest hold around two fifths. Material: PBMCs, mostly from graft donor cells, obtained 360 days after TCRalphabeta/CD19-depleted stem cell transplant. V gene TRBV10-3 combines with J gene TRBJ1-2, with D possibly being TRBD1 (6 bases). The TCR sequence derives from a male patient aged 2 to 9 who had a stem cell transplant for acute lymphoblastic leukemia, so the T cells may come from the graft donor. CDR3 loop: CAIPQGNYGYTF. CDR3 nucleotides: TGTGCCATCCCCCAGGGGAACTATGGCTACACCTTC.